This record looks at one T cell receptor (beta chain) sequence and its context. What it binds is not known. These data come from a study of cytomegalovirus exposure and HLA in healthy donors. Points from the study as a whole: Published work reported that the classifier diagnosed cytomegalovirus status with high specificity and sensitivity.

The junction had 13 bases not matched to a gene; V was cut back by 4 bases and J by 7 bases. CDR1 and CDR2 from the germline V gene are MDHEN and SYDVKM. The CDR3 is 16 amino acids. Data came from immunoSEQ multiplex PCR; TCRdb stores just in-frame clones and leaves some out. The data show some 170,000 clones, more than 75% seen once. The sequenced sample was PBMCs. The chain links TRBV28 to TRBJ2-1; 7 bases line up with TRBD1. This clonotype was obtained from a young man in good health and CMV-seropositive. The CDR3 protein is CASSSTTGTTFNEQFF. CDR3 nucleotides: TGTGCCAGCAGTTCCACGACAGGGACAACGTTTAATGAGCAGTTCTTC.